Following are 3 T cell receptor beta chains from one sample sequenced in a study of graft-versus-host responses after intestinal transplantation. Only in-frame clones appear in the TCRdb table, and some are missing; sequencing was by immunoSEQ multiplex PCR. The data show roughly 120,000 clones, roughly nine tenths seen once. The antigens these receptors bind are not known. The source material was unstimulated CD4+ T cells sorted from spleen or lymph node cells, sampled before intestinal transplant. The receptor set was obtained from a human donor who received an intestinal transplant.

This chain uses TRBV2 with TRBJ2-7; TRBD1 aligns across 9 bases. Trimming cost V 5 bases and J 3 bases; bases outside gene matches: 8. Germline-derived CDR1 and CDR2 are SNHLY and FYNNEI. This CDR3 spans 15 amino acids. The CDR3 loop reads CASSISTGGGYEQYF. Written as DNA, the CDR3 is TGTGCCAGCAGTATCTCGACAGGGGGTGGCTACGAGCAGTACTTC.

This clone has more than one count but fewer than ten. The DNA of the CDR3 is TGCGCCAGCAGCTTCGGGACAGGGGATGGCTACACCTTC. Translating gives CASSFGTGDGYTF. The chain couples TRBV4-1 to TRBJ1-2; 10 positions agree with TRBD1. The V gene end was trimmed by 5 bases and the J gene end by 6 bases; junction bases not matched to a gene: 3. Germline values: CDR1 MGHRA, CDR2 YSYEKL. The CDR3 runs 13 residues.

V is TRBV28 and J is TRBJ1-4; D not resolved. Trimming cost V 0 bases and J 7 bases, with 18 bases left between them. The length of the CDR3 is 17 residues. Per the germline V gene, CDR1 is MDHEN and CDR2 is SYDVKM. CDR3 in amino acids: CASSLWESRLSREKLFF. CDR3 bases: TGTGCCAGCAGTTTATGGGAGTCGAGACTTAGTCGTGAAAAACTGTTTTTT.